Shown below are 19 T cell receptor beta chains from a single sample sequenced in a study of T cell responses to AZD1222 COVID-19 vaccine. The table came from immunoSEQ multiplex PCR; TCRdb's copy has only in-frame clones and leaves some out. The sample records about 160,000 clones, 91% being singletons. The sample here was peripheral blood, taken 28 days after the second AZD1222 dose. Receptors originate from an adult who received the AZD1222 COVID-19 vaccine.

This rearrangement joins TRBV2 to TRBJ1-5, with 9 bases fitting TRBD1. The CDR3 covers 15 residues. Germline CDR1 SNHLY, CDR2 FYNNEI. The ends lost 4 bases at V and 2 bases at J; junction bases unmatched: 3. CDR3 DNA sequence: TGTGCCAGCAGTGGGGACAGGGATCGCAATCAGCCCCAGCATTTT. Its translation: CASSGDRDRNQPQHF.

The chain links TRBV13 to TRBJ2-1; 12 bases fit TRBD2. Unmatched junction bases numbered 7, after V lost 4 bases and J lost 3 bases. Germline V gene sequence: CDR1 PRHDT, CDR2 FYEKMQ (reference sequence). This CDR3 spans 17 amino acids. CDR3: CASSSMTSGGDYNEQFF. For the CDR3, the DNA is TGTGCCAGCAGCTCGATGACTAGCGGGGGTGACTACAATGAGCAGTTCTTC.

The genes are TRBV27 and TRBJ2-7; weak D call: TRBD1 (6 bases). This CDR3 region has 14 residues. Trimming took 8 bases from V and 2 from J, leaving 16 bases between them. CDR1 and CDR2 (germline): MNHEY, SMNVEV (reference sequence). CDR3 sequence: CASALVGAPYEQYF. In DNA form, the CDR3 reads TGTGCCAGCGCCCTTGTGGGGGCCCCCTACGAGCAGTACTTC.

The gene calls are TRBV19 and TRBJ1-2; possible D gene TRBD1, 5 bases. Germline-derived CDR1 and CDR2 are LNHDA and SQIVND (reference sequence). This CDR3 region has 13 residues. The ends were cut back, 6 bases at V and 2 bases at J, with 10 bases in the middle. CDR3 protein: CASRKEGNYGYTF. In DNA form, the CDR3 reads TGTGCCAGTAGGAAGGAGGGGAACTATGGCTACACCTTC.

The rearrangement joins TRBV4-1 to TRBJ2-3; 9 bases agree with TRBD1. The CDR3 loop spans 17 amino acids. Germline V lookup: CDR1 MGHRA, CDR2 YSYEKL. J lost 4 bases, V lost 4 bases, and 12 bases had no gene match. CDR3: CASSPTQGAFDADTQYF. The CDR3 bases are TGCGCCAGCAGCCCTACACAGGGGGCGTTTGACGCAGATACGCAGTATTTT.

This clone was observed a single time. This chain uses TRBV6-5 with TRBJ1-1; TRBD1 agrees at 9 bases. Looked up from germline, CDR1 is MNHEY and CDR2 is SVGAGI. J gave up 6 bases and V 0 bases, and 2 bases lay outside the gene matches. The CDR3 is 14 residues long. CDR3 residues: CASSYSQGAPEAFF. Written as DNA, the CDR3 is TGTGCCAGCAGTTACTCACAGGGGGCCCCTGAAGCTTTCTTT.

The rearrangement links TRBV3-1 (or the pseudogene TRBV3-2) to TRBJ1-4, with D maybe TRBD1 (5 bases). Germline-derived CDR1 and CDR2 are LGHDT and YNNKEL (reference sequence). This CDR3 region has 13 residues. Trimming left V 3 bases short and J 7 bases short, with 9 bases between. This CDR3 reads CASSHGGFEKLFF. The CDR3 nucleotides read TGTGCCAGCAGCCATGGGGGGTTTGAAAAACTGTTTTTT.

The chain uses TRBV19 and TRBJ1-3, with D tentatively TRBD1 (5 bases). The CDR3 totals 14 residues. In germline, CDR1 is LNHDA, CDR2 SQIVND (reference sequence). V lost 7 bases and J 0 bases, leaving 10 bases between the germline ends. CDR3 DNA: TGTGCCAGTACCCCCGGGACCTCTGGAAACACCATATATTTT. Amino acids: CASTPGTSGNTIYF.

The chain links TRBV9 to TRBJ1-1, with D perhaps TRBD1 (5 bases). Looked up from germline, CDR1 is SGDLS and CDR2 is YYNGEE. CDR3 length equals 14 residues. Trimming shortened V by 4 bases and J by 1 base, and 11 bases separated the two germline ends. CDR3: CASSPGHPNTEAFF. DNA of the CDR3: TGTGCCAGCAGCCCCGGACACCCGAACACTGAAGCTTTCTTT.

The CDR3 loop reads CASSPGHIDADTQYF. Here the CDR3 DNA reads TGTGCCAGCAGCCCGGGACACATAGACGCAGATACGCAGTATTTT. The genes are TRBV2 and TRBJ2-3, with a tentative D call TRBD1 (6 bases). The V end was cut by 6 bases, the J end by 4 bases, with 17 bases between. The germline V gene encodes CDR1 SNHLY and CDR2 FYNNEI. The CDR3 consists of 15 residues.

V and J are TRBV19 and TRBJ2-3; TRBD2 agrees at 13 bases. The V and J ends lost 8 bases and 5 bases, in that order; junction bases with no gene match: 16. The CDR3 covers 18 residues. Germline-derived CDR1 and CDR2 are LNHDA and SQIVND (reference sequence). CDR3 loop: CASSDPLTSGGTGDTQYF. The CDR3 nucleotides are TGTGCCAGTTCTGACCCCTTGACTAGCGGGGGGACAGGAGATACGCAGTATTTT. Full variable domain (outside the CDR3, taken from reference TRBV19 and TRBJ2-3): DGGITQSPKYLFRKEGQNVTLSCEQNLNHDAMYWYRQDPGQGLRLIYYSQIVNDFQKGDIAEGYSVSREKKESFPLTVTSAQKNPTAFYLCASSDPLTSGGTGDTQYFGPGTRLTVL.

The rearrangement uses TRBV19 and TRBJ2-7; TRBD1 matches 7 bases. The trim removed 4 bases at V and 6 bases at J, leaving 12 bases unmatched. Germline V gene lookup returns CDR1 LNHDA and CDR2 SQIVND (reference sequence). The CDR3 length is 15 residues. The CDR3 sequence: CASSTHTGTAIEQYF. CDR3 nucleotide sequence: TGTGCCAGTAGTACCCATACCGGGACAGCCATCGAGCAGTACTTC.

The chain uses TRBV15 and TRBJ2-3; TRBD2 is a possible D gene (5 bases). Looked up from germline, CDR1 is LNHNV and CDR2 is YYDKDF (reference sequence). Trimming took 3 bases from V and 6 from J, leaving 16 bases between them. CDR3 size: 15 residues. CDR3 protein: CATSRDRTGGDTQYF. Written as DNA, the CDR3 is TGTGCCACCAGCAGGGACCGGACGGGCGGGGATACGCAGTATTTT.

The chain links TRBV11-3 to TRBJ2-7; D perhaps matches TRBD1 (6 bases). Trimming left V 3 bases short and J 3 bases short, with 12 bases between. The germline V gene encodes CDR1 SGHNT and CDR2 YENEEA. There are 14 residues in the CDR3. CDR3 region: CASSFQQGIYEQYF. In DNA form, the CDR3 reads TGTGCCAGCAGCTTTCAACAGGGAATCTACGAGCAGTACTTC. Looking up the rest from reference TRBV11-3 and TRBJ2-7 gives the full variable domain: EAGVVQSPRYKIIEKKQPVAFWCNPISGHNTLYWYLQNLGQGPELLIRYENEEAVDDSQLPKDRFSAERLKGVDSTLKIQPAELGDSAVYLCASSFQQGIYEQYFGPGTRLTVT.

This chain joins TRBV18 and TRBJ2-5, with TRBD2 matching over 8 bases. The CDR3 has 17 amino acids. The V segment lost 1 base and the J segment 2 bases; nucleotides outside the gene matches: 9. Germline V gene sequence: CDR1 KGHSH, CDR2 LQKENI. The DNA for the CDR3 is TGTGCCAGCTCACCACTGCCGAGCGGGGGCACTCAAGAGACCCAGTACTTC. Amino acids: CASSPLPSGGTQETQYF. The whole variable domain, filled in from reference TRBV18 and TRBJ2-5, reads NAGVMQNPRHLVRRRGQEARLRCSPMKGHSHVYWYRQLPEEGLKFMVYLQKENIIDESGMPKERFSAEFPKEGPSILRIQQVVRGDSAAYFCASSPLPSGGTQETQYFGPGTRLLVL.

For the CDR3, the DNA is TGTGCCAGCAGCTTCGGGCACCTCATGAACACTGAAGCTTTCTTT. Its translation: CASSFGHLMNTEAFF. J is TRBJ1-1 and V is TRBV5-6; D is ambiguous. Trimming stripped 2 bases from V and 0 bases from J, with 11 bases between. Germline CDR1 reads SGHDT; CDR2 reads YYEEEE. The CDR3 has 15 amino acids.

V usage is TRBV10-3 and J usage is TRBJ2-7; a weak D match, TRBD1 (6 bases). From germline, CDR1 is ENHRY and CDR2 SYGVKD. V lost 0 bases, J lost 1 base, and 16 bases lay in between. The CDR3 extends over 17 amino acids. As DNA, the CDR3 is TGTGCCATCAGTGAGTCATCCGTGACAGGCAGATCCTACGAGCAGTACTTC. Its protein product is CAISESSVTGRSYEQYF.

This chain links TRBV11-2 with TRBJ2-7; TRBD1 matches at 7 bases. The CDR3 is made up of 14 amino acids. Germline values: CDR1 SGHAT, CDR2 FQNNGV. J was trimmed by 4 bases and V by 4 bases; bases with no gene match: 7. CDR3 sequence (DNA): TGTGCCAGCAGCTCTCACAGGGGAAAGTACGAGCAGTACTTC. Translated, it gives CASSSHRGKYEQYF.

The V call is TRBV7-9, the J call TRBJ1-1, with 8 bases fitting TRBD1. This CDR3 contains 15 residues. Trimming at V came to 5 bases and at J to 0 bases, leaving 5 bases not matched to a gene. The germline V gene has CDR1 SEHNR and CDR2 FQNEAQ (reference sequence). This CDR3 reads CASSDRQGLNTEAFF. The CDR3 bases are TGTGCCAGCAGCGATCGACAGGGGCTGAACACTGAAGCTTTCTTT.